Shown below are 13 T cell receptor beta chains from a single sample sequenced in a study of T cell repertoires in cytomegalovirus infection. TCRdb analysed the reads with MiXCR anew, one entry per CDR3 protein. The sample records roughly 150,000 distinct CDR3 sequences, roughly 15% being singletons. The source material was CD8+ T cells from PBMCs. The receptors here all came from a human donor in good health (CMV status not recorded). Some clones in this sample may be carry-over from other donors' samples.

This chain uses TRBV29-1 with TRBJ2-5; D is unresolved. The CDR3 is 14 residues long. The germline gives CDR1 SQVTM, CDR2 ANQGSEA. Deletions cut 2 bases from V and 5 bases from J, with 15 bases between. This CDR3 is CSVEWAAWMETQYF. In DNA, the CDR3 is TGCAGCGTTGAATGGGCGGCATGGATGGAGACCCAGTACTTC.

This clonotype appeared a few times. The chain employs TRBV7-9 and TRBJ2-5; possible D gene TRBD1, 5 bases. The length of the CDR3 is 15 residues. Deletions cut 1 base from V and 5 bases from J, with 14 bases between. The germline V gene has CDR1 SEHNR and CDR2 FQNEAQ (reference sequence). CDR3 sequence: CASSLGAGSGETQYF. CDR3 nucleotides: TGTGCCAGCAGCTTAGGAGCAGGGTCTGGGGAGACCCAGTACTTC. Filled out from reference TRBV7-9 and TRBJ2-5, the complete variable domain reads DTGVSQNPRHKITKRGQNVTFRCDPISEHNRLYWYRQTLGQGPEFLTYFQNEAQLEKSRLLSDRFSAERPKGSFSTLEIQRTEQGDSAMYLCASSLGAGSGETQYFGPGTRLLVL.

The CDR3, as DNA: TGTGCCAGCAGTTCTACCGGCCTGCGGGGGACTGAAGCTTTCTTT. Translated: CASSSTGLRGTEAFF. This rearrangement joins TRBV6-6 to TRBJ1-1; D may be TRBD1 (5 bases). CDR3 length: 15 amino acids. Trimming left V 4 bases short and J 5 bases short, with 17 bases between. The germline V gene has CDR1 MNHNY and CDR2 SVGAGI (reference sequence).

This clonotype was detected ten times or more. The chain links TRBV4-2 to TRBJ2-7, with TRBD2 identical over 7 bases. This CDR3 has 16 amino acids. Germline loops: CDR1 LGHNA, CDR2 YNFKEQ. Trimming took 0 bases from V and 3 from J; bases not matched to a gene: 8. The CDR3 DNA is TGTGCCAGCAGCCAAGATTTCGCGGGAGCCTTCTACGAGCAGTACTTC. Encoded protein: CASSQDFAGAFYEQYF.

There are a few counts of this clonotype. This chain joins TRBV6-6 and TRBJ2-3; 11 nucleotides align to TRBD2. Trimming removed 6 bases from V and 0 bases from J; junction bases left unmatched: 11. This CDR3 has 18 amino acids. Germline CDR1 and CDR2: MNHNY and SVGAGI (reference sequence). The chain's CDR3 is CASSHTAGTSGSTDTQYF. CDR3 in DNA: TGTGCCAGCAGCCATACCGCGGGGACTAGCGGTAGCACAGATACGCAGTATTTT.

The genes are TRBV6-1 and TRBJ1-2; 9 bases map to TRBD1. The CDR3 has 12 amino acids. V was clipped by 5 bases and J by 6 bases; unmatched bases: 1. Germline lookup yields CDR1 MNHNS and CDR2 SASEGT. The CDR3, as DNA: TGTGCCAGCAGTCGGACAGGGGATGGCTACACCTTC. Its protein product is CASSRTGDGYTF.

V is TRBV15 and J is TRBJ1-5; weak D call: TRBD1 (5 bases). Germline V gene data show CDR1 as LNHNV and CDR2 as YYDKDF (reference sequence). The CDR3 totals 15 residues. Trimming removed 5 bases at V and 2 bases at J, with 13 bases between. As DNA, the CDR3 is TGTGCCACCAGCTGGGGACGGACTCGCAATCAGCCCCAGCATTTT. Amino acids: CATSWGRTRNQPQHF.

This clonotype was seen a handful of times. This sequence joins TRBV6-9 and TRBJ1-5; possibly TRBD1 for D (5 bases). The CDR3 has 14 amino acids. V was shortened by 7 bases and J by 9 bases, with 19 bases between the two germline ends. CDR1 is MNHGY and CDR2 is SVAAGI in the germline V gene. The CDR3, as DNA: TGTGCCAGCAAGTTGCTACAGGCCAAGGGGCCCCAGCATTTT. It codes for CASKLLQAKGPQHF.

The rearrangement joins TRBV6-2 or TRBV6-3 to TRBJ1-1; D is undetermined. CDR3 length: 14 residues. V was cut by 1 base and J by 5 bases, with 11 bases left in between. Looked up from germline, CDR1 is MNHEY and CDR2 is SVGEGT. CDR3 residues: CASSYFGEGTEAFF. CDR3 nucleotides: TGTGCCAGCAGTTACTTCGGGGAGGGAACTGAAGCTTTCTTT.

This clonotype was recorded a few times. This chain joins TRBV7-8 and TRBJ2-7, with D perhaps assigned TRBD1 or TRBD2 (6 bases each). The CDR3 runs 12 residues. Germline CDR1 SGHVS, CDR2 FQNEAQ. V gave up 3 bases and J gave up 6 bases, with 9 bases separating them. The CDR3 nucleotides are TGTGCCAGCAGCTTGGGGGGCGCCGAGCAGTACTTC. Protein: CASSLGGAEQYF.

This CDR3 is CASSLRSVPAAENNEQFF. CDR3 DNA: TGTGCCAGCAGCTTACGGTCGGTCCCGGCAGCAGAGAACAATGAGCAGTTCTTC. The V call is TRBV7-9, the J call TRBJ2-1; D call uncertain. The germline gives CDR1 SEHNR, CDR2 FQNEAQ (reference sequence). CDR3 length equals 18 residues. Trimming took off 2 bases at V and 5 bases at J, with 22 bases between the two ends. Complete variable domain (other parts from reference TRBV7-9 and TRBJ2-1): DTGVSQNPRHKITKRGQNVTFRCDPISEHNRLYWYRQTLGQGPEFLTYFQNEAQLEKSRLLSDRFSAERPKGSFSTLEIQRTEQGDSAMYLCASSLRSVPAAENNEQFFGPGTRLTVL.

V usage is TRBV11-2 and J usage is TRBJ2-1; 7 bases map to TRBD2. Germline lookup yields CDR1 SGHAT and CDR2 FQNNGV. The CDR3 extends over 14 amino acids. Trimming took 3 bases from V and 9 from J; bases not matched to a gene: 8. The CDR3 loop reads CASSFKSGGAEQFF. In DNA form, the CDR3 reads TGTGCCAGCAGCTTTAAGTCGGGGGGTGCTGAGCAGTTCTTC.

This clonotype appeared a few times. CDR3 sequence: CASSSTVEPYNEQFF. Here the CDR3 DNA reads TGTGCCAGCAGCTCCACGGTAGAACCCTACAATGAGCAGTTCTTC. This sequence joins TRBV7-2 and TRBJ2-1; no clear D gene. This CDR3 has 15 amino acids. The germline V and J ends were trimmed by 4 bases and 2 bases, with 12 bases remaining between them. Germline V gene data show CDR1 as SGHTA and CDR2 as FQGNSA.